This TCR beta chain was sequenced for a study of cytomegalovirus exposure and HLA in healthy donors. The primer mix had 60 Vbeta and 13 Jbeta primers. This table comes from immunoSEQ multiplex PCR, and its TCRdb copy is limited to in-frame clones, with some not included. The sample shows more than 200,000 clones, about 83% of them seen only once. V lost 1 base to trimming and J lost 2 bases, with 13 bases between them. The CDR3 sequence is 16 residues long. Germline values: CDR1 SGHTA, CDR2 FQGTGA. The sequenced sample was PBMCs. The sequence was obtained from a man aged 35 to 55 in good health and CMV-seronegative. The chain employs TRBV7-3 and TRBJ2-3; D is possibly TRBD2 (6 bases). This chain's CDR3 is CASSLRGTSLTDTQYF. CDR3 bases: TGTGCCAGCAGCTTAAGGGGAACTAGCCTCACAGATACGCAGTATTTT.